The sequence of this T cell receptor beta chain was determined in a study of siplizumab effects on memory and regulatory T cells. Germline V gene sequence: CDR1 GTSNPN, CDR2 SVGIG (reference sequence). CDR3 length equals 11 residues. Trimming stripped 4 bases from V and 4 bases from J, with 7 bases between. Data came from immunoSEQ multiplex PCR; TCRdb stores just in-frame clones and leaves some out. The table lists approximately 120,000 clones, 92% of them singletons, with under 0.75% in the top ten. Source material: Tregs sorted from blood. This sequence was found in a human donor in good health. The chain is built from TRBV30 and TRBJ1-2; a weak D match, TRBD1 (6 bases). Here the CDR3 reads CAWTTGYGYTF. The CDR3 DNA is TGTGCCTGGACGACAGGCTATGGCTACACCTTC.